The 11 T cell receptor beta chains reported below all come from one sample, sequenced in a study of OX40 agonist ivuxolimab in advanced cancers. Sequencing used immunoSEQ multiplex PCR; TCRdb keeps in-frame clones, though not all of them. The data hold about 87,000 clones, with 85% to 90% observed a single time. The sample here was CD4+ or CD8+ T cells sorted from blood, taken in a trial of the OX40 agonist ivuxolimab. The receptors stem from an adult with an advanced solid tumor such as melanoma, head and neck, liver or kidney cancer.

This chain uses TRBV6-6 with TRBJ2-2, with 13 bases aligning to TRBD2. V lost 5 bases to trimming and J lost 5 bases; unmatched junction nucleotides: 5. The CDR3 consists of 16 residues. The germline V gene has CDR1 MNHNY and CDR2 SVGAGI (reference sequence). CDR3 loop: CASSSGLAGETGELFF. DNA for the CDR3: TGTGCCAGCAGTAGCGGACTAGCGGGAGAAACCGGGGAGCTGTTTTTT.

This clone was seen repeatedly, ten times or more. The CDR3, as DNA: TGTGCCAGCAGCTTGTTGGGTACTGAAGCTTTCTTT. Its protein is CASSLLGTEAFF. The rearrangement joins TRBV5-6 to TRBJ1-1, with no clear D. The germline gives CDR1 SGHDT, CDR2 YYEEEE. Trimming removed 1 base from V and 5 bases from J, with 6 bases in between. This CDR3 has 12 residues.

CDR3: CASSLGTSKGDTQYF. Here the CDR3 DNA reads TGTGCCAGCAGCTTAGGGACTTCCAAGGGAGATACGCAGTATTTT. The chain is built from TRBV7-9 and TRBJ2-3; perhaps TRBD2 as D (5 bases). The CDR3 totals 15 residues. Germline-derived CDR1 and CDR2 are SEHNR and FQNEAQ (reference sequence). V was cut by 1 base and J by 5 bases, with 13 bases left in between.

The CDR3 nucleotides read TGTGCCAGCAGTTTAGAAGGGTTGGGGACATTGGGTTCACCCCTCCACTTT. Protein product: CASSLEGLGTLGSPLHF. The rearrangement joins TRBV27 to TRBJ1-6, with D possibly being TRBD1 (6 bases). In germline, CDR1 is MNHEY, CDR2 SMNVEV (reference sequence). V lost 2 bases to trimming and J lost 9 bases, with 20 bases between them. CDR3 size: 17 residues.

The chain joins TRBV14 to TRBJ2-7; TRBD2 agrees at 11 bases. The V segment lost 1 base and the J segment 4 bases; nucleotides outside the gene matches: 9. Germline V gene data show CDR1 as SGHDN and CDR2 as FVKESK. The length of the CDR3 is 17 residues. In nucleotides, the CDR3 is TGTGCCAGCAGCCAAGGTAGTAGCGGGAGGGCGGGGTACGAGCAGTACTTC. Residues: CASSQGSSGRAGYEQYF. Filled out from reference TRBV14 and TRBJ2-7, the complete variable domain reads EAGVTQFPSHSVIEKGQTVTLRCDPISGHDNLYWYRRVMGKEIKFLLHFVKESKQDESGMPNNRFLAERTGGTYSTLKVQPAELEDSGVYFCASSQGSSGRAGYEQYFGPGTRLTVT.

V gene TRBV21-1 combines with J gene TRBJ2-1; the table assigns TRBD2, which was not confirmed against the DNA. TRBV21-1 is noted as a pseudogene. The length of the CDR3 is 14 residues. The CDR3 reads CASSKVVGDNEQFF. The CDR3 DNA follows: TGTGCCAGCAGCAAAGTTGTCGGGGACAATGAGCAGTTCTTC.

V usage is TRBV5-4 and J usage is TRBJ2-5, with D tentatively TRBD1 or TRBD2 (6 bases each). The CDR3 runs to 14 residues. Looked up from germline, CDR1 is SGHNT and CDR2 is YYREEE (reference sequence). The ends were cut back, 2 bases at V and 5 bases at J, with 13 bases in the middle. The CDR3 DNA sequence: TGTGCCAGCAGCTTTGGGGGCCGGGAGGAGACCCAGTACTTC. Translated: CASSFGGREETQYF.

The genes are TRBV19 and TRBJ2-5, with 11 bases fitting TRBD2. There are 16 residues in the CDR3. The germline CDR1 and CDR2 sequences are LNHDA and SQIVND (reference sequence). The ends lost 7 bases at V and 1 base at J; junction bases unmatched: 8. As DNA, the CDR3 is TGTGCCAGTACCCTTACTAGCGGGGGTCCCCAAGAGACCCAGTACTTC. It encodes CASTLTSGGPQETQYF.

The rearrangement joins TRBV9 to TRBJ2-2; no firm D call. Germline CDR1 and CDR2: SGDLS and YYNGEE. The CDR3 consists of 16 residues. The germline V and J ends were trimmed by 1 base and 0 bases, with 10 bases remaining between them. CDR3 protein: CASSVLSDANTGELFF. The DNA of the CDR3 is TGTGCCAGCAGCGTACTGAGTGACGCGAACACCGGGGAGCTGTTTTTT.

The rearrangement joins TRBV11-3 to TRBJ2-7, with TRBD2 identical over 12 bases. CDR1 is SGHNT, CDR2 YENEEA, per germline. The CDR3 is 15 amino acids. The V gene end was trimmed by 5 bases and the J gene end by 4 bases; junction bases not matched to a gene: 6. CDR3 amino acids: CASSKGGLAGYEQYF. In DNA form, the CDR3 reads TGTGCCAGCAGCAAAGGCGGACTAGCGGGGTACGAGCAGTACTTC.

The J gene is TRBJ1-4, the V gene TRBV4-2; D is unresolved. Germline CDR1 and CDR2: LGHNA and YNFKEQ. The CDR3 runs to 15 residues. Trimming pared 2 bases from V and 5 bases from J, leaving 12 bases between. The chain's CDR3 is CASSQLGQLNEKLFF. The CDR3 DNA is TGTGCCAGCAGCCAATTGGGCCAGCTCAATGAAAAACTGTTTTTT.